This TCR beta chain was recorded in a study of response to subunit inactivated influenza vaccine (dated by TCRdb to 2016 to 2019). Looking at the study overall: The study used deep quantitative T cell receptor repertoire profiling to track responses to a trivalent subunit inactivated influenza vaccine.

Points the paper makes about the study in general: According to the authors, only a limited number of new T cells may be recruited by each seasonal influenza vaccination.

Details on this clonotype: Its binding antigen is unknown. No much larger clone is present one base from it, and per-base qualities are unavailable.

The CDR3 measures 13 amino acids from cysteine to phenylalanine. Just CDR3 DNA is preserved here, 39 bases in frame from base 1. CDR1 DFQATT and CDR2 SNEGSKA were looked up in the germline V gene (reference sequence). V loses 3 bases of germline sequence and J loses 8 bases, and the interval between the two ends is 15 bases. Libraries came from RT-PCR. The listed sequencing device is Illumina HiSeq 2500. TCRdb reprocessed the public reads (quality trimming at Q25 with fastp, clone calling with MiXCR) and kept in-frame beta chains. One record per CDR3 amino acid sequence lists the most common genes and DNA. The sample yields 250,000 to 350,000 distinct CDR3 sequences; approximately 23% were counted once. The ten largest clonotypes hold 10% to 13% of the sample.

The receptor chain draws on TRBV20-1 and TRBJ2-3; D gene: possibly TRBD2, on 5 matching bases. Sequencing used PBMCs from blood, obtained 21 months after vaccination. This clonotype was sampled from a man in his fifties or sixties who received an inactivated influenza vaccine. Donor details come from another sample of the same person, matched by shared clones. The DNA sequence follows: TGCAGTGCTAGTGAAAGGTCCCGGGGTACGCAGTATTTT. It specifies CSASERSRGTQYF.